These T cell receptor beta chains were read from a single sample in a study of shared clonotypes between healthy human individuals. Data came from immunoSEQ multiplex PCR; TCRdb stores just in-frame clones and leaves some out. Of about 2,100,000 clones listed, more than 85% are singletons. The source material was naive CD8+ T cells from PBMCs. The receptors were sampled from a young man in good health. Some clones in this sample may be carry-over from other donors' samples. CDR3s include the opening cysteine and the closing phenylalanine or tryptophan. A D gene is named only where the DNA matches it firmly.

cdr3_length: 18; d_call: NA; v_call: TRBV7-9; j_call: TRBJ2-1; cdr3_nt: TGTGCCAGCAGCTCTTCTGTGGGCTGGGATTCCAAGAGGGATGAGCAGTTCTTC; cdr3_aa: CASSSSVGWDSKRDEQFF
cdr3_length: 18; d_call: NA; v_call: TRBV19; j_call: TRBJ2-6; cdr3_nt: TGTGCCAGTAGTATGCCCGGTCCGGTAGGTGCTGGGGCCAACGTCCTGACTTTC; cdr3_aa: CASSMPGPVGAGANVLTF
cdr3_length: 17; d_call: TRBD1; v_call: TRBV7-8; j_call: TRBJ1-2; cdr3_nt: TGTGCCAGCAGCTTAGGGCGGGGACAGGGCCCGGGCTATGGCTACACCTTC; cdr3_aa: CASSLGRGQGPGYGYTF
cdr3_length: 15; d_call: TRBD2; v_call: TRBV19; j_call: TRBJ2-5; cdr3_nt: TGTGCCAGTAGTTCAAGGACTAGCGGGAAAGAGACCCAGTACTTC; cdr3_aa: CASSSRTSGKETQYF
cdr3_length: 15; d_call: NA; v_call: TRBV7-9; j_call: TRBJ2-4; cdr3_nt: TGTGCCAGCAGCTTAATGAGAGGTGAGGAAGACATTCAGTACTTC; cdr3_aa: CASSLMRGEEDIQYF
cdr3_length: 15; d_call: TRBD2; v_call: TRBV13; j_call: TRBJ2-7; cdr3_nt: TGTGCCAGCAGCTTAGCGGGGGAGGGGACCTACGAGCAGTACTTC; cdr3_aa: CASSLAGEGTYEQYF
cdr3_length: 13; d_call: NA; v_call: TRBV7-9; j_call: TRBJ2-7; cdr3_nt: TGTGCCAGCAGCCTCGCAGGAATCTACGAGCAGTACTTC; cdr3_aa: CASSLAGIYEQYF
cdr3_length: 15; d_call: NA; v_call: TRBV5-6; j_call: TRBJ2-7; cdr3_nt: TGTGCCAGCAGCTTTGGCGGCTCCCTACTTTACGAGCAGTACTTC; cdr3_aa: CASSFGGSLLYEQYF
cdr3_length: 16; d_call: TRBD2; v_call: TRBV7-6; j_call: TRBJ2-2; cdr3_nt: TGTGCCAGCAGCTGGGAGCGGGAGAGATACACCGGGGAGCTGTTTTTT; cdr3_aa: CASSWERERYTGELFF
cdr3_length: 14; d_call: NA; v_call: TRBV6-5; j_call: TRBJ1-2; cdr3_nt: TGTGCCAGCAGTTTACAGGGAGCAAACTATGGCTACACCTTC; cdr3_aa: CASSLQGANYGYTF
cdr3_length: 15; d_call: NA; v_call: TRBV9; j_call: TRBJ1-2; cdr3_nt: TGTGCCAGCAGCAGTGAGACGAGGGGAGGTGATGGCTACACCTTC; cdr3_aa: CASSSETRGGDGYTF